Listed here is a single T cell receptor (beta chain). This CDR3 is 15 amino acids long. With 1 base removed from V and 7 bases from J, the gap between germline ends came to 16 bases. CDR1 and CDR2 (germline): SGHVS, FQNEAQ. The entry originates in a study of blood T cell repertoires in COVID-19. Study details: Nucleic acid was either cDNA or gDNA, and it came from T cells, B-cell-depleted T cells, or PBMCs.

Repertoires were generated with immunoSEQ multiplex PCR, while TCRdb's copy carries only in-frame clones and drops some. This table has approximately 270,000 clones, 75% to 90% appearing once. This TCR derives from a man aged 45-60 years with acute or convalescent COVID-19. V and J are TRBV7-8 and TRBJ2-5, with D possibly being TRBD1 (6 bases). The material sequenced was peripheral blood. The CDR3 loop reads CASSLVMAGARTQYF. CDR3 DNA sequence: TGTGCCAGCAGCTTAGTAATGGCAGGGGCGAGGACCCAGTACTTC.